This T cell receptor (beta chain) comes out of a study of cytotoxic CD8 clonotypes in ibrutinib-treated CLL. Study-level results: At the start, clonality exceeded age-matched healthy donors and followed circulating CD8+ T-cell counts. Contraction or stability on treatment characterized the public clonotypes, which were uncommon.

This clone was seen once. Its antigen is not identified. Some clones are missing from TCRdb's copy, which holds only in-frame ones; the method was immunoSEQ multiplex PCR. There are hundreds of thousands of clones in the sample; around four fifths occur only once, and roughly 7% lies in the top ten. The CDR3 has 19 amino acids. Germline V gene lookup returns CDR1 LGHNA and CDR2 YNFKEQ. The J segment lost 1 base and the V segment lost 4 bases, leaving 13 bases of the junction unmatched. The genes are TRBV4-2 and TRBJ2-3; 11 positions agree with TRBD2. This TCR was sampled from a human donor with chronic lymphocytic leukemia. The sequencing used PBMCs, collected before ibrutinib treatment. CDR3: CASSRGVAGGPIGTDTQYF. For the CDR3, the DNA is TGTGCCAGCAGCCGTGGAGTAGCGGGAGGGCCTATCGGCACAGATACGCAGTATTTT.